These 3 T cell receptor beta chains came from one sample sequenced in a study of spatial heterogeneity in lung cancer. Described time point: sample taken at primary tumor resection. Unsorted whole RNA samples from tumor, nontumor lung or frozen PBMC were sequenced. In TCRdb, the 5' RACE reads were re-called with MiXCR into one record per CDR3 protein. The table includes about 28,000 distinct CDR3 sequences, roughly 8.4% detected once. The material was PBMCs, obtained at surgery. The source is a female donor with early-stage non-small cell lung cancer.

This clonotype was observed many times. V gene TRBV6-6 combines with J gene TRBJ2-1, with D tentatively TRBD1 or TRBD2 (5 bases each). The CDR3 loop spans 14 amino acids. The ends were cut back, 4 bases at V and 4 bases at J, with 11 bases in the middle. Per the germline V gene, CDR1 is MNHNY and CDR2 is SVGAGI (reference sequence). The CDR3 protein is CASSWDGNYNEQFF. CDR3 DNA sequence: TGTGCCAGCAGTTGGGACGGGAATTACAATGAGCAGTTCTTC.

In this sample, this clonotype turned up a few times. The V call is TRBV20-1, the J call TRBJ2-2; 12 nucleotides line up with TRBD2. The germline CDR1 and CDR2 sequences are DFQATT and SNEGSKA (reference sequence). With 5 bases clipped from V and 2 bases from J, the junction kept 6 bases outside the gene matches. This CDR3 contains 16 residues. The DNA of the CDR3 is TGCAGTGCTGGACTAGCGGGGAACCCTAACACCGGGGAGCTGTTTTTT. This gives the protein CSAGLAGNPNTGELFF.

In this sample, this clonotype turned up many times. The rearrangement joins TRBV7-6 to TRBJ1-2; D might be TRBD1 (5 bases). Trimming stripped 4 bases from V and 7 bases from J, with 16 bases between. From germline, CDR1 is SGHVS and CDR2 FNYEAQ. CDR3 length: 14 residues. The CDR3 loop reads CASSSTAGLGGYTF. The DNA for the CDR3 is TGTGCCAGCAGCTCCACGGCGGGGCTGGGTGGCTACACCTTC.